This T cell receptor beta chain was recorded in a study of cytomegalovirus exposure and HLA in healthy donors. Whereas donors were nominally healthy upon sampling, unrecorded immune exposures were probable. The PCR had 60 Vbeta and 13 Jbeta primers. Assay used: immunoSEQ multiplex PCR; TCRdb lists only in-frame clones, some missing. The sample contains approximately 150,000 clones, 76% of which appear only once. Study conclusions and caveats: Later on, a genetic analysis was performed. It linked a missense variant in DCLRE1C with V- and J-gene trimming of TCR beta. Associated with cytomegalovirus, according to the listing, were 170 or so TCR beta chains. Indistinguishable V segments such as TRBV6-2 and TRBV6-3 were excluded.

V lost 0 bases and J 6 bases, leaving 12 bases between the germline ends. Germline V gene lookup returns CDR1 MNHEY and CDR2 SVGAGI. CDR3 length: 16 residues. With regard to this clone: Its matching antigen is unknown.

The sample taken for sequencing was PBMCs. The sequence was collected from a woman aged 40 to 50 in good health and CMV-seronegative. The J gene is TRBJ1-6, the V gene TRBV6-5; maybe TRBD1 (5 bases). The CDR3 DNA follows: TGTGCCAGCAGTTACTCAGGCACAGGCGTTAATTCACCCCTCCACTTT. It translates to CASSYSGTGVNSPLHF.